This T cell receptor beta chain was identified during a study of T cells after yellow fever vaccination. General study results and limits: The secondary T-cell response peaked on day 5, not day 15, but was weaker. The booster response re-showed most primary clones: approximately 97% CD4, roughly 91% CD8.

The TCR cDNA carried a universal primer site and UMIs from 5'RACE template switching. TCRdb redid the calling of the 5' RACE reads with MiXCR, one entry per CDR3 protein. The table records some 420,000 distinct CDR3 sequences, around 20% of them present only once. In this sample, this clonotype turned up a few times. Its antigen is still unknown. Germline lookup yields CDR1 SGHRS and CDR2 YFSETQ. The CDR3 consists of 18 residues. V was shortened by 2 bases and J by 0 bases, with 20 bases between the two germline ends. Material: PBMCs, obtained before the yellow fever booster vaccination. The TCR was taken from a young man who received the YFV17D yellow fever vaccine. This chain links TRBV5-1 with TRBJ1-1; TRBD1 might be the D (6 bases). The CDR3 DNA reads as TGCGCCAGCAGCTTAAGGACAGCCCCAGAAAAATTGAACACTGAAGCTTTCTTT. It specifies CASSLRTAPEKLNTEAFF.